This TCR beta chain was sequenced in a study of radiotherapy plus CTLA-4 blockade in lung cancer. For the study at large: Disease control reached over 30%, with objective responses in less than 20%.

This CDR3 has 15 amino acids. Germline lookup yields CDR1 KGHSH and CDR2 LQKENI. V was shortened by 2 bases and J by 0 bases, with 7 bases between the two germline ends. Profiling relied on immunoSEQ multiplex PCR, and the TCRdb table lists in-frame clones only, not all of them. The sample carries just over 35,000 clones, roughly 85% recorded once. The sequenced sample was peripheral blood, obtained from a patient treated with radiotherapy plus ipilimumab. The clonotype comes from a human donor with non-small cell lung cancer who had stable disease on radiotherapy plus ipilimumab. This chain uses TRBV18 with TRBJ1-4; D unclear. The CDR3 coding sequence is TGTGCCAGCTCACCAGAGGGTCCAACTAATGAAAAACTGTTTTTT. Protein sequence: CASSPEGPTNEKLFF.